This T cell receptor (beta chain) was documented in a study of T-cell reconstitution after alpha-beta-depleted transplantation in children. For TCRbeta, the library was prepared with unique molecular identifiers. TCRdb fed the PCR reads into MiXCR, producing one record per CDR3 protein. The data contain some 590,000 distinct CDR3 sequences, approximately 10% of them seen just once; the ten biggest clones take up less than 5%. This clonotype was recorded a few times. The sample was PBMCs from the stem cell graft donor, taken from the stem cell graft. This TCR was recovered from a human donor who donated a stem cell graft to a child with acute myeloid leukemia.

The CDR3 spells CSVLPATANTEAFF. The DNA for the CDR3 is TGCAGCGTCCTACCTGCGACAGCAAACACTGAAGCTTTCTTT. The rearrangement joins TRBV29-1 to TRBJ1-1, with TRBD1 as a possible D gene (5 bases). Trimming took 6 bases from V and 2 from J, leaving 16 bases between them. CDR1 SQVTM and CDR2 ANQGSEA come from the germline V gene. The CDR3 contains 14 residues.